What follows is one T cell receptor beta chain and its context. Its specificity is not known. This sample was included in a study of blood T cells in healthy people across ages. Notes on the study in general: Older age coincided with a roughly linear decline in TCR beta diversity per million T cells. Expanded clonotype shifts may have been confounded, as the donors had an unknown CMV status.

For the second PCR, which ran for roughly 6 to 11 cycles, a sample-barcoded 5' primer and a J-beta primer mix were used. TCRdb ran MiXCR on the 5' RACE reads and lists one entry per CDR3 protein. This table has roughly 900,000 distinct CDR3 sequences, 48% appearing once. Germline V gene sequence: CDR1 SQVTM, CDR2 ANQGSEA. Trimming took 3 bases from V and 6 from J, leaving 13 bases between them. The CDR3 contains 13 residues. This clonotype originated in a man aged 25 to 45 in good health. Sequenced: blood. The V gene is TRBV29-1, the J gene TRBJ2-3; D is unclear. CDR3 nucleotides: TGCAGCGTTGAGGGCAGCCTCGGGGATACGCAGTATTTT. Its protein is CSVEGSLGDTQYF.